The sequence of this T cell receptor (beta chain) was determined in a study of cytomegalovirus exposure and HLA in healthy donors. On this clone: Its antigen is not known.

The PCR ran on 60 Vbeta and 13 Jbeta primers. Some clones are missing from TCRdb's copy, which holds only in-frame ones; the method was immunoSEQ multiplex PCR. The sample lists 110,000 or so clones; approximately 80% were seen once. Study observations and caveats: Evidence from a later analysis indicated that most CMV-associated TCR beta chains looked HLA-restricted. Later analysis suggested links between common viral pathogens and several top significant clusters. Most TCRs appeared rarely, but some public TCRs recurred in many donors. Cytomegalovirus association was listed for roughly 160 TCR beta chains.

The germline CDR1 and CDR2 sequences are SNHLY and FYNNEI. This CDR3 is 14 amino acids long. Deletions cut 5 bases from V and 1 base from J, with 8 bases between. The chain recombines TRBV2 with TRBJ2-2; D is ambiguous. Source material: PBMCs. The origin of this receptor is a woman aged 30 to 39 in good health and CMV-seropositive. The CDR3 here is CASSPVVNTGELFF. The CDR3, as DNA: TGTGCCAGCAGTCCCGTTGTGAACACCGGGGAGCTGTTTTTT.